The next 29 T cell receptor beta chains were all read from a single sample in a study of siplizumab effects on memory and regulatory T cells. The assay was immunoSEQ multiplex PCR, and TCRdb's table has in-frame clones only and misses some. The profile covers some 81,000 clones, with 85% to 95% appearing a single time and roughly 18% taken by the ten largest. The sequenced sample consisted of CD8+ T cells sorted from blood. Receptors were obtained from a human donor in good health.

The rearrangement uses TRBV5-1 and TRBJ2-3; perhaps TRBD1 as D (6 bases). The CDR3 has 16 residues. The germline gives CDR1 SGHRS, CDR2 YFSETQ. The germline V and J ends were trimmed by 4 bases and 2 bases, with 17 bases remaining between them. Here the CDR3 DNA reads TGCGCCAGCAGCCCTGGGGGCCCTACCGACACAGATACGCAGTATTTT. As protein: CASSPGGPTDTDTQYF.

J is TRBJ2-7 and V is TRBV11-2, with D maybe TRBD1 (5 bases). CDR3 length: 15 amino acids. From germline, CDR1 is SGHAT and CDR2 FQNNGV. Trimming removed 1 base at V and 3 bases at J, with 13 bases between. The CDR3: CASSLGSGSHYEQYF. In DNA form, the CDR3 reads TGTGCCAGCAGCTTAGGGTCAGGGTCCCACTACGAGCAGTACTTC. The variable domain in full, completed from reference TRBV11-2 and TRBJ2-7, reads EAGVAQSPRYKIIEKRQSVAFWCNPISGHATLYWYQQILGQGPKLLIQFQNNGVVDDSQLPKDRFSAERLKGVDSTLKIQPAKLEDSAVYLCASSLGSGSHYEQYFGPGTRLTVT.

The J gene is TRBJ2-3, the V gene TRBV27; 11 nucleotides agree with TRBD2. With 2 bases clipped from V and 3 bases from J, the junction kept 7 bases outside the gene matches. This CDR3 has 17 amino acids. Germline lookup yields CDR1 MNHEY and CDR2 SMNVEV (reference sequence). CDR3 in amino acids: CASSLVLAGGATDTQYF. CDR3 nucleotide sequence: TGTGCCAGCAGTTTAGTCCTAGCGGGAGGAGCAACAGATACGCAGTATTTT.

The chain recombines TRBV11-2 with TRBJ1-4; tentatively, D is TRBD1 (6 bases). The V gene's germline CDR1 is SGHAT and CDR2 FQNNGV. With 5 bases removed from V and 8 bases from J, the gap between germline ends came to 18 bases. The CDR3 has 15 residues. Here the CDR3 DNA reads TGTGCCAGCAGCCCCCGGCCGGGGGGCGCAGAAAAACTGTTTTTT. It encodes CASSPRPGGAEKLFF. Variable domain in full (rest from reference TRBV11-2 and TRBJ1-4): EAGVAQSPRYKIIEKRQSVAFWCNPISGHATLYWYQQILGQGPKLLIQFQNNGVVDDSQLPKDRFSAERLKGVDSTLKIQPAKLEDSAVYLCASSPRPGGAEKLFFGSGTQLSVL.

A single count supports this clone. The V gene is TRBV28, the J gene TRBJ1-2; D is perhaps TRBD1 (5 bases). Trimming pared 1 base from V and 4 bases from J, leaving 13 bases between. Germline assignment: CDR1 MDHEN and CDR2 SYDVKM. CDR3 size: 15 residues. This CDR3 is CASSLSLGGGYGYTF. The DNA of the CDR3 is TGTGCCAGCAGTTTATCGCTTGGGGGGGGCTATGGCTACACCTTC.

The chain employs TRBV6-1 and TRBJ2-1; 7 positions agree with TRBD1. The germline V gene has CDR1 MNHNS and CDR2 SASEGT. The junction had 14 bases not matched to a gene; V was cut back by 6 bases and J by 15 bases. The CDR3 spans 13 residues. The CDR3 spells CASRRLGTVEVFF. CDR3 sequence (DNA): TGTGCCAGCAGACGCCTCGGGACAGTGGAGGTGTTCTTC.

This chain uses TRBV29-1 with TRBJ2-7; possible D gene TRBD2, 5 bases. Germline V gives CDR1 SQVTM, CDR2 ANQGSEA. Between the trimmed V and J ends, which lost 2 bases and 5 bases, there was a span of 7 bases. The CDR3 has 11 residues. CDR3 loop: CSVERGHEQYF. As DNA, the CDR3 is TGCAGCGTTGAACGGGGTCACGAGCAGTACTTC.

The V gene is TRBV27, the J gene TRBJ1-1, with 8 bases that match TRBD1. Looked up from germline, CDR1 is MNHEY and CDR2 is SMNVEV (reference sequence). This CDR3 is built from 13 residues. V shed 5 bases, J shed 5 bases, and the junction held 4 bases outside the gene matches. The CDR3 DNA sequence: TGTGCCAGCAGTCCACAGGGGGATACTGAAGCTTTCTTT. It is translated as CASSPQGDTEAFF.

This clone was detected only once. This chain joins TRBV7-9 and TRBJ2-1; possible D gene TRBD2, 5 bases. Per germline, CDR1 SEHNR and CDR2 FQNEAQ (reference sequence). V was trimmed by 5 bases and J by 2 bases, leaving 10 bases between them. CDR3 size: 14 residues. CDR3 residues: CASSDSDAYNEQFF. The CDR3 coding sequence is TGTGCCAGCAGCGATAGCGACGCCTACAATGAGCAGTTCTTC.

The CDR3 DNA reads TGCGCCAGCAGCTTGGAGGGGCTAGCGGGACTCACAGATACGCAGTATTTT. Protein sequence: CASSLEGLAGLTDTQYF. This chain links TRBV5-1 with TRBJ2-3, with 9 bases identical to TRBD2. The CDR3 loop spans 17 amino acids. V dropped 0 bases and J dropped 2; count of bases not matched to a gene: 7. Germline V gene sequence: CDR1 SGHRS, CDR2 YFSETQ.

This rearrangement joins TRBV2 to TRBJ2-7, with 10 bases aligning to TRBD2. Germline V lookup: CDR1 SNHLY, CDR2 FYNNEI. V shed 2 bases, J shed 3 bases, and the junction held 4 bases outside the gene matches. The CDR3 consists of 15 residues. CDR3 loop: CASSEPTSGNYEQYF. The CDR3 nucleotides read TGTGCCAGCAGTGAACCTACTAGCGGGAACTACGAGCAGTACTTC. The full variable domain, completed using reference TRBV2 and TRBJ2-7, is EPEVTQTPSHQVTQMGQEVILRCVPISNHLYFYWYRQILGQKVEFLVSFYNNEISEKSEIFDDQFSVERPDGSNFTLKIRSTKLEDSAMYFCASSEPTSGNYEQYFGPGTRLTVT.

This chain links TRBV2 with TRBJ1-6; weak D call: TRBD1 (6 bases). The CDR3 consists of 17 residues. Between the trimmed V and J ends, which lost 2 bases and 4 bases, there was a span of 15 bases. Germline CDR1 is SNHLY and CDR2 is FYNNEI. The CDR3 bases are TGTGCCAGCAGTGAACCGACTTGGACAGAGTATAATTCACCCCTCCACTTT. Protein product: CASSEPTWTEYNSPLHF.

The chain recombines TRBV5-8 with TRBJ1-1; D remains ambiguous. This CDR3 spans 12 amino acids. Germline V gene lookup returns CDR1 SGHTS and CDR2 YDEGEE. V was clipped by 7 bases and J by 1 base, with 8 bases between them. The CDR3 is CASGHANTEAFF. The CDR3 region has the DNA TGTGCCAGCGGCCATGCGAACACTGAAGCTTTCTTT.

The V call is TRBV27, the J call TRBJ1-5; D gene ambiguous. Germline-derived CDR1 and CDR2 are MNHEY and SMNVEV (reference sequence). The ends were cut back, 5 bases at V and 4 bases at J, with 9 bases in the middle. The CDR3 has 13 residues. The CDR3 protein is CASSPSVNQPQHF. The CDR3 DNA follows: TGTGCCAGCAGTCCGTCTGTTAATCAGCCCCAGCATTTT.

The chain links TRBV9 to TRBJ2-7; TRBD2 might be the D (6 bases). Germline V gene data show CDR1 as SGDLS and CDR2 as YYNGEE. The CDR3 has 14 amino acids. Trimming took 0 bases from V and 3 from J, leaving 10 bases between them. In DNA, the CDR3 is TGTGCCAGCAGCGTAGCGGGAGATTTCTACGAGCAGTACTTC. Its protein product is CASSVAGDFYEQYF.

This chain uses TRBV2 with TRBJ1-5, with D possibly matching TRBD1 (6 bases). Deletions cut 5 bases from V and 4 bases from J, with 15 bases between. This CDR3 is 15 amino acids long. CDR1 is SNHLY, CDR2 FYNNEI, per germline. The CDR3 region has the DNA TGTGCCAGCAGTTTGCGGACAGAACTAAATCAGCCCCAGCATTTT. Translating it yields CASSLRTELNQPQHF.

This rearrangement joins TRBV30 to TRBJ1-3; no clear D. Germline V gives CDR1 GTSNPN, CDR2 SVGIG (reference sequence). V lost 5 bases, J lost 0 bases, and 8 bases lay in between. The CDR3 extends over 13 amino acids. This CDR3 is CAWAGNSGNTIYF. The CDR3 nucleotides read TGTGCCTGGGCGGGGAACTCTGGAAACACCATATATTTT.

The chain recombines TRBV9 with TRBJ2-1; 10 bases agree with TRBD2. Per germline, CDR1 SGDLS and CDR2 YYNGEE. The V segment lost 4 bases and the J segment 9 bases; nucleotides outside the gene matches: 10. This CDR3 contains 15 residues. CDR3 coding DNA: TGTGCCAGCAGCCCACCAGCGGGAGGGCCCGGTGAGCAGTTCTTC. It translates to CASSPPAGGPGEQFF.

This chain connects TRBV6-5 to TRBJ2-2; D not certain. The length of the CDR3 is 14 residues. CDR1 and CDR2 (germline): MNHEY, SVGAGI. Trimming shortened V by 2 bases and J by 3 bases, and 7 bases separated the two germline ends. CDR3 sequence: CASSYVQDTGELFF. The CDR3 DNA reads as TGTGCCAGCAGTTACGTTCAGGACACCGGGGAGCTGTTTTTT.

The V gene is TRBV5-6, the J gene TRBJ2-5, with D perhaps TRBD1 (5 bases). CDR1 SGHDT and CDR2 YYEEEE come from the germline V gene. This CDR3 has 16 amino acids. Trimming cost V 0 bases and J 2 bases, with 14 bases left between them. In nucleotides, the CDR3 is TGTGCCAGCAGCTTGGGGGGTGGGGCCCAACAAGAGACCCAGTACTTC. This encodes CASSLGGGAQQETQYF. The full variable domain, completed using reference TRBV5-6 and TRBJ2-5, is DAGVTQSPTHLIKTRGQQVTLRCSPKSGHDTVSWYQQALGQGPQFIFQYYEEEERQRGNFPDRFSGHQFPNYSSELNVNALLLGDSALYLCASSLGGGAQQETQYFGPGTRLLVL.

The chain links TRBV29-1 to TRBJ2-5, with 7 bases identical to TRBD1. Matching the DNA end better, TRBJ2-7 makes the J call doubtful. Germline loops: CDR1 SQVTM, CDR2 ANQGSEA. The CDR3 consists of 12 residues. The CDR3 sequence is CSVDGQDYEQYF. The CDR3 coding sequence is TGCAGCGTGGACGGACAGGACTACGAGCAGTACTTC.

The chain joins TRBV9 to TRBJ1-4; TRBD1 is a possible D gene (5 bases). Deletions cut 4 bases from V and 4 bases from J, with 14 bases between. The germline V gene encodes CDR1 SGDLS and CDR2 YYNGEE. The CDR3 length is 15 residues. As DNA, the CDR3 is TGTGCCAGCAGCTCCGAGGGGAGTTATAATGAAAAACTGTTTTTT. Its protein product is CASSSEGSYNEKLFF.

This chain uses TRBV6-4 with TRBJ2-1, with 11 bases fitting TRBD2. V lost 3 bases to trimming and J lost 9 bases; unmatched junction nucleotides: 7. Germline CDR1 is MRHNA and CDR2 is SNTAGT. CDR3 length: 15 amino acids. The CDR3 reads CASSEGLAGGFEQFF. The CDR3 bases are TGTGCCAGCAGTGAAGGACTAGCGGGTGGATTTGAGCAGTTCTTC.

The V call is TRBV28, the J call TRBJ2-7, with no clear D. The CDR3 extends over 11 amino acids. V was trimmed by 5 bases and J by 10 bases, leaving 12 bases between them. The V gene's germline CDR1 is MDHEN and CDR2 SYDVKM. CDR3 residues: CASSRSVVQYF. CDR3 sequence (DNA): TGTGCCAGCAGTCGATCTGTAGTTCAGTACTTC.

The chain has TRBV27 and TRBJ2-5; perhaps TRBD1 as D (5 bases). Germline V gives CDR1 MNHEY, CDR2 SMNVEV (reference sequence). This CDR3 comprises 15 residues. V lost 5 bases and J 2 bases, leaving 15 bases between the germline ends. This chain's CDR3 is CASSLTGNRQETQYF. CDR3 in DNA: TGTGCCAGCAGTCTCACAGGCAACCGGCAAGAGACCCAGTACTTC.

V gene TRBV7-8 combines with J gene TRBJ2-5; D gene ambiguous. Germline loops: CDR1 SGHVS, CDR2 FQNEAQ. V lost 5 bases and J 4 bases, leaving 20 bases between the germline ends. The CDR3 runs to 16 residues. The CDR3 bases are TGTGCCAGCAGCCCAAGGATCCGGGCGGTGAGAGAGACCCAGTACTTC. Translating gives CASSPRIRAVRETQYF.

The chain is built from TRBV27 and TRBJ1-1, with unresolved D. Trimming cost V 6 bases and J 1 base, with 15 bases left between them. Per the germline V gene, CDR1 is MNHEY and CDR2 is SMNVEV (reference sequence). The CDR3 has 15 amino acids. As DNA, the CDR3 is TGTGCCAGCAGGAGCGGGGAGCTCCAGAACACTGAAGCTTTCTTT. As protein: CASRSGELQNTEAFF.

The chain uses TRBV19 and TRBJ1-2, with 8 bases lining up with TRBD1. The CDR3 totals 14 residues. V lost 2 bases and J lost 4; bases outside the gene matches: 3. Germline V gene lookup returns CDR1 LNHDA and CDR2 SQIVND (reference sequence). CDR3 bases: TGTGCCAGTAGTATACAGGGGGCGGGCTATGGCTACACCTTC. Translated: CASSIQGAGYGYTF.

The V and J genes are TRBV7-9 and TRBJ2-1; D is possibly TRBD1 (6 bases). Trimming left V 1 base short and J 2 bases short, with 12 bases between. Germline CDR1 reads SEHNR; CDR2 reads FQNEAQ (reference sequence). This CDR3 comprises 16 residues. CDR3 residues: CASSLGGTSPYNEQFF. The CDR3 DNA reads as TGTGCCAGCAGCTTAGGGGGGACATCCCCCTACAATGAGCAGTTCTTC.